Each of the 20 T cell receptor beta chains below was sequenced from the same sample in a study of shared clonotypes between healthy human individuals. Profiled with immunoSEQ multiplex PCR; TCRdb holds only in-frame clones, not every one. The data hold about 980,000 clones, with about three quarters observed a single time. The specimen was memory CD4+ T cells sorted from blood. Subset specified: CD45RA-negative fraction. The receptor set was obtained from a man between 18 and 29 years old in good health.

The DNA of the CDR3 is TGTGCCAGCAGCTTCTTCCGTGGACTAGCGGGGGTACTAGATACGCAGTATTTT. Its translation is CASSFFRGLAGVLDTQYF. This chain links TRBV5-8 with TRBJ2-3; TRBD2 agrees at 13 bases. CDR1 is SGHTS and CDR2 is YDEGEE in the germline V gene. The CDR3 is 18 residues long. The trim removed 2 bases at V and 5 bases at J, leaving 11 bases unmatched.

This clone was counted a few times. The same CDR3 can be traced to other DNA sequences in this sample. The CDR3, as DNA: TGTGCCAGCAGCTTAGTAGGGGGCACTGAAGCTTTCTTT. It encodes CASSLVGGTEAFF. The chain joins TRBV11-2 to TRBJ1-1, with D maybe TRBD1 (6 bases). Germline V lookup: CDR1 SGHAT, CDR2 FQNNGV. This CDR3 has 13 residues. Trimming removed 1 base from V and 4 bases from J, with 7 bases in between.

The rearrangement links TRBV5-1 to TRBJ2-1, with D unclear. CDR3 length equals 12 residues. The V gene's germline CDR1 is SGHRS and CDR2 YFSETQ. V lost 4 bases and J lost 6, with 8 bases in between. CDR3 sequence reads: CASSVMSNEQFF. CDR3 sequence (DNA): TGCGCCAGCAGCGTCATGTCCAATGAGCAGTTCTTC. Variable domain in full (rest from reference TRBV5-1 and TRBJ2-1): KAGVTQTPRYLIKTRGQQVTLSCSPISGHRSVSWYQQTPGQGLQFLFEYFSETQRNKGNFPGRFSGRQFSNSRSEMNVSTLELGDSALYLCASSVMSNEQFFGPGTRLTVL.

On this clone: One base away lies a much larger clone, so this may be a sequencing read error. V usage is TRBV6-1 and J usage is TRBJ2-7, with no clear D. V was shortened by 5 bases and J by 2 bases, with 4 bases between the two germline ends. From germline, CDR1 is MNHNS and CDR2 SASEGT. The CDR3 has 11 amino acids. CDR3 loop: CASSPAYEQYF. The CDR3 DNA sequence: TGTGCCAGCAGTCCCGCCTACGAGCAGTACTTC.

This chain uses TRBV11-2 with TRBJ2-3; D remains unclear. CDR3 length: 14 residues. V gave up 5 bases and J gave up 1 base, with 10 bases separating them. The germline V gene encodes CDR1 SGHAT and CDR2 FQNNGV. Here the CDR3 reads CASSPASRTDTQYF. In nucleotides, the CDR3 is TGTGCCAGCAGCCCAGCGTCGCGCACAGATACGCAGTATTTT.

The rearrangement links TRBV18 to TRBJ1-2, with a weak D call TRBD1 (6 bases). Trimming shortened V by 2 bases and J by 5 bases, and 15 bases separated the two germline ends. CDR3 length: 15 residues. Looked up from germline, CDR1 is KGHSH and CDR2 is LQKENI. The CDR3 DNA sequence: TGTGCCAGCTCACCAATGAAGGGCCAGGGGTATGGCTACACCTTC. This codes for CASSPMKGQGYGYTF.

CDR3 sequence reads: CASSPGQWVGGQYF. CDR3 DNA: TGTGCCAGCTCTCCGGGACAGTGGGTAGGAGGGCAGTACTTC. The chain combines TRBV5-6 with TRBJ2-7; the match to TRBD1 covers 7 bases. The V gene end was trimmed by 7 bases and the J gene end by 9 bases; junction bases not matched to a gene: 16. The CDR3 runs 14 residues. Germline V gene data show CDR1 as SGHDT and CDR2 as YYEEEE.

This clone was picked up a small number of times. The chain combines TRBV7-8 with TRBJ1-5; D uncertain. The CDR3 runs to 13 residues. Trimming took 1 base from V and 3 from J, leaving 4 bases between them. CDR1 is SGHVS, CDR2 FQNEAQ, per germline. The CDR3 reads CASSLVNNQPQHF. CDR3 coding DNA: TGTGCCAGCAGCTTAGTCAACAATCAGCCCCAGCATTTT.

The J gene is TRBJ1-5, the V gene TRBV10-3; D call uncertain. Per the germline V gene, CDR1 is ENHRY and CDR2 is SYGVKD. Trimming cost V 0 bases and J 2 bases, with 17 bases left between them. The CDR3 has 18 amino acids. The CDR3 loop is CAISESIGSVRGNQPQHF. For the CDR3, the DNA is TGTGCCATCAGTGAGTCGATAGGGTCCGTTCGGGGCAATCAGCCCCAGCATTTT.

In the case of this clone: The junction does not match germline at one end; this may be a read error. The rearrangement joins TRBV27 to TRBJ2-7; TRBD1 matches 8 bases. CDR3 size: 15 residues. Germline V gene sequence: CDR1 MNHEY, CDR2 SMNVEV (reference sequence). This CDR3 reads CASSFGPFQGAPFWF. In DNA form, the CDR3 reads TGTGCCAGCAGTTTTGGCCCGTTCCAGGGGGCCCCATTTTGGTTC.

This clone was detected once. The V call is TRBV10-3, the J call TRBJ1-2; weak D call: TRBD1 (5 bases). CDR3 length: 15 amino acids. The V end was cut by 0 bases, the J end by 3 bases, with 11 bases between. Germline V gene data show CDR1 as ENHRY and CDR2 as SYGVKD. CDR3 nucleotide sequence: TGTGCCATCAGTGAGTCTCAGAGGGGCGACTATGGCTACACCTTC. This codes for CAISESQRGDYGYTF.

This chain connects TRBV6-5 to TRBJ2-7, with D hard to call. The V gene's germline CDR1 is MNHEY and CDR2 SVGAGI. The CDR3 is 16 amino acids. Trimming cost V 0 bases and J 6 bases, with 18 bases left between them. The CDR3 loop reads CASSYSPFGRVGEQYF. The CDR3 DNA sequence: TGTGCCAGCAGTTACTCGCCATTCGGCCGAGTCGGCGAGCAGTACTTC.

This chain connects TRBV19 to TRBJ2-7; 7 bases map to TRBD1. Germline values: CDR1 LNHDA, CDR2 SQIVND (reference sequence). The J segment lost 3 bases and the V segment lost 5 bases, leaving 7 bases of the junction unmatched. This CDR3 comprises 14 residues. CDR3 sequence (DNA): TGTGCCAGTAGTGCCCGGGACAGCCTCTACGAGCAGTACTTC. Translated, it gives CASSARDSLYEQYF.

The chain is built from TRBV5-1 and TRBJ1-3, with TRBD1 matching 8 bases. Unmatched junction bases numbered 1, after V lost 2 bases and J lost 3 bases. Germline V gene sequence: CDR1 SGHRS, CDR2 YFSETQ. This CDR3 region has 14 residues. The CDR3 region has the DNA TGCGCCAGCAGCTTCGACAGGGGTGGAAACACCATATATTTT. Its translation: CASSFDRGGNTIYF.

This chain uses TRBV6-1 with TRBJ1-4; the D is unclear. Germline V lookup: CDR1 MNHNS, CDR2 SASEGT. The CDR3 is 14 amino acids. Trimming took off 6 bases at V and 2 bases at J, with 10 bases between the two ends. The CDR3, as DNA: TGTGCCAGCAGGCCCGGAATTACTAATGAAAAACTGTTTTTT. Residues: CASRPGITNEKLFF.

Worth noting for this clone: This sample also contains other DNA sequences that code for the same CDR3. V gene TRBV6-5 combines with J gene TRBJ1-1; TRBD1 is a possible D gene (6 bases). Germline-derived CDR1 and CDR2 are MNHEY and SVGAGI. V lost 6 bases and J lost 0, with 11 bases in between. The CDR3 consists of 14 residues. As DNA, the CDR3 is TGTGCCAGCAGGAGGGACACCTTGAACACTGAAGCTTTCTTT. Protein: CASRRDTLNTEAFF.

A word on this clone: Other DNA sequences in the same sample also yield this CDR3. V and J are TRBV6-5 and TRBJ1-1, with D possibly matching TRBD1 (5 bases). The CDR3 contains 15 residues. Per the germline V gene, CDR1 is MNHEY and CDR2 is SVGAGI. The germline V and J ends were trimmed by 0 bases and 2 bases, with 10 bases remaining between them. The CDR3, as DNA: TGTGCCAGCAGTTACTCGAGGGGCGGAAACACTGAAGCTTTCTTT. It encodes CASSYSRGGNTEAFF.

The chain recombines TRBV7-2 with TRBJ1-4, with 7 bases lining up with TRBD1. Trimming removed 5 bases from V and 0 bases from J; junction bases left unmatched: 6. The length of the CDR3 is 16 residues. The germline V gene has CDR1 SGHTA and CDR2 FQGNSA. DNA for the CDR3: TGTGCCAGCAGCCCCGGACAGGCTGCAACTAATGAAAAACTGTTTTTT. As protein: CASSPGQAATNEKLFF.

J is TRBJ2-5 and V is TRBV9, with 9 bases lining up with TRBD1. This CDR3 comprises 16 residues. In germline, CDR1 is SGDLS, CDR2 YYNGEE. J was trimmed by 2 bases and V by 0 bases; bases with no gene match: 5. Here the CDR3 reads CASSVAGQGRQETQYF. The CDR3 nucleotides read TGTGCCAGCAGCGTAGCCGGACAGGGGAGGCAAGAGACCCAGTACTTC.

The chain is built from TRBV2 and TRBJ2-2; TRBD2 aligns across 8 bases. V lost 5 bases and J lost 9; bases outside the gene matches: 8. The CDR3 consists of 14 residues. Germline V gene data show CDR1 as SNHLY and CDR2 as FYNNEI. In nucleotides, the CDR3 is TGTGCCAGCAGTCCTCCCGGGAGGGCCCGGGAGCTGTTTTTT. Amino acids: CASSPPGRARELFF.